Sequencing of this T cell receptor beta chain was carried out in a study of graft-versus-host responses after intestinal transplantation. Study summary: Recipients underwent multivisceral, liver-intestinal, or isolated intestinal transplants. Anti-thymocyte globulin induction was given to all recipients, followed by tacrolimus and steroids for around three years. Study-wide findings and caveats: The marrow of recipients harbored GvH clones, and ileum or blood showed some of them first. Early post-transplant HvG declines were associated with peak circulating GvH clone levels.

A word on this clone: Its antigen remains unknown.

Sequencing used immunoSEQ multiplex PCR; TCRdb keeps in-frame clones, though not all of them. The sample records some 110,000 clones, about nine tenths being singletons. The CDR3 runs 15 residues. Trimming stripped 2 bases from V and 0 bases from J, with 8 bases between. Germline values: CDR1 MNHEY, CDR2 SVGAGI. Sequenced here: unstimulated CD4+ T cells sorted from spleen or lymph node cells, sampled before intestinal transplant. This TCR came from a human donor who received an intestinal transplant. The chain recombines TRBV6-5 with TRBJ1-3; D ambiguous. The DNA of the CDR3 is TGTGCCAGCAGTTACGACTCGAGCTCTGGAAACACCATATATTTT. Protein: CASSYDSSSGNTIYF.